These T cell receptor beta chains were read from a single sample in a study of blood T cell repertoires in COVID-19. Clones were sequenced by immunoSEQ multiplex PCR, and TCRdb holds only the in-frame ones, with some missing. The sample records 150,000 to 200,000 clones, about 88% being singletons. Sequencing input: peripheral blood. These receptors came from a woman older than 75 in a cohort sampled during active or convalescent COVID-19. CDR3s include the opening cysteine and the closing phenylalanine or tryptophan. The D gene is left open where the match is weak. Size values are once, few and many counts, or a class for expanded clones, and some rows have none.

size: .
D: TRBD1
J: TRBJ1-5
V: TRBV4-2
DNA: TGTGCCAGCAGCCAAGAGGGACAGGGTTTTGGCCAGCCCCAGCATTTT
CDR3: CASSQEGQGFGQPQHF

size: .
D: TRBD1
J: TRBJ1-5
V: TRBV18
DNA: TGTGCCAGCTCTTCGGACAGGGGTGGCAATCAGCCCCAGCATTTT
CDR3: CASSSDRGGNQPQHF

size: .
D: .
J: TRBJ2-1
V: TRBV9
DNA: TGTGCCAGCAGCGGGGGCGGTGAGCAGTTCTTC
CDR3: CASSGGGEQFF

size: few
D: TRBD2
J: TRBJ2-1
V: TRBV9
DNA: TGTGCCAGCAGCGTAGGAATACTAGCGGGGGATGAGCAGTTCTTC
CDR3: CASSVGILAGDEQFF

size: .
D: TRBD2
J: TRBJ2-2
V: TRBV5-1
DNA: TGCGCCAGCAGCCTGGGAGGGCTAGCGGAGACCTCGAACACCGGGGAGCTGTTTTTT
CDR3: CASSLGGLAETSNTGELFF

size: .
D: .
J: TRBJ2-1
V: TRBV20-1
DNA: TGCAGTGCCCAGGAATACAATGAGCAGTTCTTC
CDR3: CSAQEYNEQFF

size: .
D: .
J: TRBJ1-1
V: TRBV2
DNA: TGTGCCAGCAGTGAAATCAGGGCTCAACTGAACACTGAAGCTTTCTTT
CDR3: CASSEIRAQLNTEAFF

size: .
D: TRBD1
J: TRBJ1-5
V: TRBV6-5
DNA: TGTGCCAGCAGGACAGGGGGCAATCAGCCCCAGCATTTT
CDR3: CASRTGGNQPQHF

size: .
D: TRBD2
J: TRBJ2-7
V: TRBV7-9
DNA: TGTGCCAGCAGCTTTGGGGGACTAGCGGCCCACGAGCAGTACTTC
CDR3: CASSFGGLAAHEQYF

size: .
D: .
J: TRBJ1-4
V: TRBV7-9
DNA: TGTGCCAGCAGCTCCGGGAATTACGAAAAACTGTTTTTT
CDR3: CASSSGNYEKLFF

size: .
D: TRBD1
J: TRBJ1-6
V: TRBV18
DNA: TGTGCCAGCTCAGCTGGGACAGGGGTAGGCTATAATTCACCCCTCCACTTT
CDR3: CASSAGTGVGYNSPLHF

size: .
D: TRBD2
J: TRBJ2-1
V: TRBV18
DNA: TGTGCCAGCTCACCAAATCTAGCGGGGGTCGGCGATGAGCAGTTCTTC
CDR3: CASSPNLAGVGDEQFF

size: .
D: .
J: TRBJ1-1
V: TRBV12-3/TRBV12-4
DNA: TGTGCCAGCAGTCCCCCACTGGACACTGAAGCTTTCTTT
CDR3: CASSPPLDTEAFF

size: .
D: TRBD1
J: TRBJ1-2
V: TRBV5-1
DNA: TGCGCCAGCAGCTTGCAGGGGGATGGCTACACCTTC
CDR3: CASSLQGDGYTF

size: .
D: .
J: TRBJ1-2
V: TRBV24-1
DNA: TGTGCCACCAGTGACGCCGGAATCGGCAGGGATGGGTATGGCTACACCTTC
CDR3: CATSDAGIGRDGYGYTF

size: .
D: .
J: TRBJ1-5
V: TRBV5-1
DNA: TGCGCCAGCAGCTTGAATTCAGGGAGCAATCAGCCCCAGCATTTT
CDR3: CASSLNSGSNQPQHF